Given below is one T cell receptor (beta chain) in context. Its cognate antigen is unknown. Naive CD8 cells comprised CD45RO-negative, CCR7-positively selected cells, excluding terminally differentiated effector memory CD45RA+ cells. The record originates from a study of shared clonotypes between healthy human individuals. Overall study: With ages of 18 to 49, the donors were a couple of women and three men. CD4 naive cells filled three plates per donor, CD4 memory three, CD8 naive two and CD8 memory one. Study observations and caveats: It was the few donors that limited the genetic and exposure-history diversity represented.

The table came from immunoSEQ multiplex PCR; TCRdb's copy has only in-frame clones and leaves some out. This table holds around 2,000,000 clones, just over 90% found once. V was cut by 8 bases and J by 5 bases, with 5 bases left in between. Per the germline V gene, CDR1 is SNHLY and CDR2 is FYNNEI. This CDR3 has 10 amino acids. The sequence came from a young man in good health. Some clones in this sample may be carry-over from other donors' samples. The chain combines TRBV2 with TRBJ2-3; no reliable D call. Source material: naive CD8+ T cells from PBMCs. The CDR3 spells CASLGDTQYF. The CDR3 DNA follows: TGTGCCAGCCTTGGAGATACGCAGTATTTT.